This T cell receptor (beta chain) was retrieved from a study of response to subunit inactivated influenza vaccine. MiXCR, run by TCRdb on the RT-PCR reads, gives a single entry per CDR3 protein. The profile covers 800,000 to 1,000,000 distinct CDR3 sequences, with 21% appearing a single time and about a tenth taken by the ten largest. Germline V gene data show CDR1 as SQVTM and CDR2 as ANQGSEA. The length of the CDR3 is 13 residues. With 3 bases removed from V and 0 bases from J, the gap between germline ends came to 9 bases. This clonotype was counted at least ten times. The source material was PBMCs from blood, sampled roughly 5 days after vaccination. The genes are TRBV29-1 and TRBJ2-7; perhaps TRBD1 as D (5 bases). The TCR sequence derives from a man over 45 who received an inactivated influenza vaccine. CDR3 sequence reads: CSVEDTSSYEQYF. The CDR3, as DNA: TGCAGCGTTGAGGACACCAGCTCCTACGAGCAGTACTTC.